This T cell receptor beta chain was recorded in a study of blood T cell repertoires in COVID-19. Study as a whole: Acute-phase and convalescent COVID-19 samples originated in the United States, Italy and Spain. PBMCs, B-cell-depleted T cells, or T cells were the source of the cDNA or gDNA that made up the material.

The CDR3 contains 13 residues. The germline CDR1 and CDR2 sequences are MNHNS and SASEGT. V lost 3 bases, J lost 4 bases, and 9 bases lay in between. The authors' processing: Estimation of nucleated cell counts relied on the amplification of reference gene primers. The protocol was immunoSEQ multiplex PCR, while the TCRdb copy is restricted to in-frame clones and leaves out a portion. The DNA was the basis for D and trimming; V, J and clone size are from that table. The sample holds roughly 30,000 clones, roughly 80% seen once. Sequencing input: peripheral blood. The J gene is TRBJ1-2, the V gene TRBV6-1; tentative D call: TRBD1 (6 bases). The source of this sequence is an older woman with acute or convalescent COVID-19. DNA of the CDR3: TGTGCCAGCAGTGACCCAGGGGTCTATGGCTACACCTTC. This sequence encodes CASSDPGVYGYTF.